The present T cell receptor beta chain was sequenced within a study of blood T cell repertoires in COVID-19. Across the study: The analysed material was cDNA or gDNA that came from T cells, B-cell-depleted T cells, or PBMCs.

The CDR3 has 15 amino acids. The V gene's germline CDR1 is MNHEY and CDR2 SVGAGI. With V trimmed by 7 bases and J by 1 base, 9 bases remained unmatched. Original handling: Cell counts per sample came from amplifying reference gene primers. Sequenced by immunoSEQ multiplex PCR; TCRdb stores in-frame clones only, minus some. That table furnishes V, J and clone size, whereas the DNA furnished D and trimming. The sample records 200,000 to 250,000 clones, roughly 85% being singletons. This clone has more than one count but fewer than ten. The sample was peripheral blood. This rearrangement joins TRBV6-5 to TRBJ2-7; 8 positions match TRBD1. This sequence was found in a man aged 50-60 years who had recovered from COVID-19. The DNA of the CDR3 is TGTGCCAGCAAGGTCGCCACAGGGGGTTCCTACGAGCAGTACTTC. The encoded protein is CASKVATGGSYEQYF.